A selection of T cell receptor beta chains follows, all from one sample in a study of T cells of healthy individuals. TCRdb used MiXCR to reprocess the 5' RACE reads, holding one entry per CDR3 protein. This table holds under 70,000 distinct CDR3 sequences, approximately 14% found once. All receptors come from a human donor in good health. Each CDR3 is given without its conserved first and last residue.

>TRBJ1-1|TRBV6-6
ASSPGGRIFVNTEAF
>TRBJ1-6|TRBV6-5
ASSDGQGLSYNSPLH
>TRBJ2-7|TRBV28
ASRSVDEQY
>TRBJ2-3|TRBV6-6
ASSYSGGGTDTQY
>TRBJ1-2|TRBV10-3
AISAPTGRGNYGYT
>TRBJ2-1|TRBV7-2
ASSPSYNEQF
>TRBJ1-2|TRBV7-2
ASSFISQANYGYN
>TRBJ2-3|TRBV24-1
ATSDRDSPWGDTQY
>TRBJ1-1|TRBV4-1
ASSQDDTPGWSGDTEAF
>TRBJ2-1|TRBV6-2/TRBV6-3
ASSFRGTSGHNEQF
>TRBJ1-4|TRBV19
ASSSSGTGREKLF
>TRBJ2-7|TRBV6-6
ASKVGGEQY
>TRBJ1-5|TRBV7-2
ASSVRGDQPQH
>TRBJ2-7|TRBV6-6
ASSRYVEQY
>TRBJ1-2|TRBV20-1
SAQTSGDYGYT
>TRBJ2-2|TRBV20-1
SAMGQGNTGELF
>TRBJ1-1|TRBV27
ASSLSKGNTEAF
>TRBJ2-1|TRBV12-3/TRBV12-4
ASSTKTAGRYNEQF
>TRBJ1-2|TRBV2
ASSESSFYGYT
>TRBJ1-1|TRBV5-1
ASGTISVNTEAF
>TRBJ1-1|TRBV5-6
ASSYPRTPGGTEAF
>TRBJ1-1|TRBV6-1
ASSLTGRMNTEAF
>TRBJ1-3|TRBV7-2
ASSLGVPGNTIY
>TRBJ2-2|TRBV7-6
ASSLISGDGELF
>TRBJ1-5|TRBV12-3/TRBV12-4
ASSFGGAGQPQH
>TRBJ2-1|TRBV5-1
ASSFNSGGSYNEQF
>TRBJ1-2|TRBV12-3/TRBV12-4
ASSPRDLGHGYT
>TRBJ2-3|TRBV6-1
AIGRGVGTDTQY
>TRBJ2-3|TRBV20-1
SAIDVDTQY
>TRBJ2-1|TRBV7-2
ASSQERISYNEQF
>TRBJ2-1|TRBV28
ASSSAPQGALYEQF
>TRBJ2-7|TRBV30
AWSVGPYEQY
>TRBJ2-4|TRBV11-2
ASSFDRGFQNIQY
>TRBJ1-1|TRBV6-2/TRBV6-3
ASTKSNTEAF
>TRBJ1-5|TRBV12-3/TRBV12-4
ASSLSWALRHQPQH
>TRBJ2-3|TRBV9
ASSRGGADTQY
>TRBJ1-2|TRBV18
ASSPRQGINGYT
>TRBJ2-7|TRBV4-1
ASSQVEGFYEQY
>TRBJ2-1|TRBV12-3/TRBV12-4
ASSSREFDHEQF
>TRBJ2-2|TRBV24-1
ATSGLLASGELF
>TRBJ2-5|TRBV29-1
SSGELDETQY
>TRBJ2-7|TRBV10-2
ASSPGTRQGNRSYEQY